These 26 T cell receptor beta chains share one sample of origin, sequenced in a study of T cell responses to AZD1222 COVID-19 vaccine. Generated by immunoSEQ multiplex PCR, the TCRdb table keeps only in-frame clones and is missing some. The repertoire has 70,000 to 95,000 clones, about 88% of them found once; the top ten carry around 5%. The sample in question was peripheral blood, obtained 28 days after the second AZD1222 dose. All receptors come from an adult who received the AZD1222 COVID-19 vaccine.

This chain uses TRBV9 with TRBJ2-3; 7 nucleotides align to TRBD1. V was clipped by 4 bases and J by 1 base; unmatched bases: 9. The germline CDR1 and CDR2 sequences are SGDLS and YYNGEE. The CDR3 covers 16 residues. DNA for the CDR3: TGTGCCAGCAGCACCGGAAATGACAGGGGCACAGATACGCAGTATTTT. This codes for CASSTGNDRGTDTQYF.

V and J are TRBV25-1 and TRBJ2-1; a weak D match, TRBD2 (6 bases). The CDR3 consists of 14 residues. Germline CDR1 reads MGHDK; CDR2 reads SYGVNS. Deletions cut 1 base from V and 9 bases from J, with 13 bases between. The CDR3 bases are TGTGCCAGCAGTGAATTAAGGGATAGCGGTGAGCAGTTCTTC. It codes for CASSELRDSGEQFF.

The chain employs TRBV14 and TRBJ1-4; D unresolved. V lost 4 bases and J lost 0, with 3 bases in between. The CDR3 spans 13 residues. CDR1 is SGHDN and CDR2 is FVKESK in the germline V gene. The CDR3, as DNA: TGTGCCAGCAGCCGGGCAACTAATGAAAAACTGTTTTTT. Translating it yields CASSRATNEKLFF. Looking up the rest from reference TRBV14 and TRBJ1-4 gives the full variable domain: EAGVTQFPSHSVIEKGQTVTLRCDPISGHDNLYWYRRVMGKEIKFLLHFVKESKQDESGMPNNRFLAERTGGTYSTLKVQPAELEDSGVYFCASSRATNEKLFFGSGTQLSVL.

V is TRBV9 and J is TRBJ1-6; D is possibly TRBD1 (5 bases). There are 17 residues in the CDR3. V was clipped by 0 bases and J by 2 bases, with 12 bases between them. CDR1 is SGDLS, CDR2 YYNGEE, per germline. CDR3 region: CASSVGGDRAYNSPLHF. The CDR3 region has the DNA TGTGCCAGCAGCGTAGGGGGGGACCGCGCCTATAATTCACCCCTCCACTTT.

This chain connects TRBV12-3 or TRBV12-4 to TRBJ1-1; D remains unclear. The CDR3 has 12 residues. Trimming stripped 5 bases from V and 1 base from J, with 5 bases between. The DNA for the CDR3 is TGTGCCAGCAGTCTCGCGAACACTGAAGCTTTCTTT. Its protein product is CASSLANTEAFF.

The J gene is TRBJ1-3, the V gene TRBV7-2; possibly TRBD1 for D (6 bases). The germline V and J ends were trimmed by 4 bases and 0 bases, with 13 bases remaining between them. The CDR3 sequence is 16 residues long. Germline V lookup: CDR1 SGHTA, CDR2 FQGNSA. The CDR3 nucleotides read TGTGCCAGCAGCTCCAGAGGGACATCCTCTGGAAACACCATATATTTT. This translates into CASSSRGTSSGNTIYF.

This chain joins TRBV18 and TRBJ2-3, with D uncertain. The CDR3 totals 19 residues. Deletions cut 1 base from V and 0 bases from J, with 20 bases between. Germline CDR1 reads KGHSH; CDR2 reads LQKENI. The CDR3 here is CASSPQGPRAEFSTDTQYF. For the CDR3, the DNA is TGTGCCAGCTCACCACAAGGCCCCCGGGCAGAATTTAGCACAGATACGCAGTATTTT.

J is TRBJ1-5 and V is TRBV4-1; 10 bases align to TRBD1. V lost 2 bases, J lost 5 bases, and 9 bases stayed unmatched. Germline V gives CDR1 MGHRA, CDR2 YSYEKL. CDR3 size: 17 residues. The CDR3 loop reads CASSQSPGQGGDQPQHF. CDR3 bases: TGCGCCAGCAGCCAAAGCCCTGGACAGGGGGGGGATCAGCCCCAGCATTTT.

J is TRBJ1-2 and V is TRBV27; D not resolved. CDR1 is MNHEY, CDR2 SMNVEV, per germline (reference sequence). Trimming pared 5 bases from V and 8 bases from J, leaving 15 bases between. This CDR3 has 13 amino acids. CDR3: CASSPRSEGGYTF. The DNA of the CDR3 is TGTGCCAGCAGTCCGAGATCGGAGGGCGGCTACACCTTC.

This clone has more than one count but fewer than ten. The chain joins TRBV29-1 to TRBJ2-1, with TRBD2 matching over 8 bases. V shed 0 bases and J 10 bases; nucleotides not matched to a gene: 8. Germline CDR1 and CDR2: SQVTM and ANQGSEA. The CDR3 has 14 residues. The CDR3 is CSVEDLTGGLEQFF. CDR3 DNA sequence: TGCAGCGTTGAAGATCTTACGGGGGGGCTCGAGCAGTTCTTC.

The chain joins TRBV5-6 to TRBJ2-7; 7 bases map to TRBD1. V shed 1 base, J shed 7 bases, and the junction held 8 bases outside the gene matches. Germline-derived CDR1 and CDR2 are SGHDT and YYEEEE. This CDR3 is built from 14 residues. CDR3 nucleotide sequence: TGTGCCAGCAGCTTGTCCGGGACAGCACAAGAGCAGTACTTC. Translated: CASSLSGTAQEQYF.

In its sample, this clone was seen once. The chain combines TRBV7-9 with TRBJ1-2, with D uncertain. The germline V gene encodes CDR1 SEHNR and CDR2 FQNEAQ (reference sequence). The CDR3 contains 14 residues. Deletions cut 6 bases from V and 0 bases from J, with 11 bases between. The CDR3 DNA reads TGTGCCAGCAGGGTGGATGTGGCTAACTATGGCTACACCTTC. It translates to CASRVDVANYGYTF.

The chain combines TRBV5-1 with TRBJ2-1; 11 bases are a match to TRBD2. Germline lookup yields CDR1 SGHRS and CDR2 YFSETQ. Trimming took 2 bases from V and 6 from J; bases not matched to a gene: 10. The CDR3 has 17 amino acids. CDR3 nucleotides: TGCGCCAGCAGCTTCCTAGCGGGGGGACAAAGTGGCAATGAGCAGTTCTTC. This codes for CASSFLAGGQSGNEQFF.

The rearrangement joins TRBV12-3 or TRBV12-4 to TRBJ1-1; D uncertain. Trimming shortened V by 4 bases and J by 0 bases, and 6 bases separated the two germline ends. This CDR3 has 13 amino acids. The CDR3 bases are TGTGCCAGCAGTTGGGTGGTGAACACTGAAGCTTTCTTT. Encoded protein: CASSWVVNTEAFF.

The chain uses TRBV11-2 and TRBJ2-3; D is unresolved. The CDR3 has 14 amino acids. The V end was cut by 5 bases, the J end by 0 bases, with 9 bases between. Germline values: CDR1 SGHAT, CDR2 FQNNGV. The CDR3 DNA follows: TGTGCCAGCAGCCGAGGACGGAGCACAGATACGCAGTATTTT. This encodes CASSRGRSTDTQYF. The whole variable domain, filled in from reference TRBV11-2 and TRBJ2-3, reads EAGVAQSPRYKIIEKRQSVAFWCNPISGHATLYWYQQILGQGPKLLIQFQNNGVVDDSQLPKDRFSAERLKGVDSTLKIQPAKLEDSAVYLCASSRGRSTDTQYFGPGTRLTVL.

The chain recombines TRBV4-1 with TRBJ2-1, with 8 bases aligning to TRBD2. There are 15 residues in the CDR3. CDR1 is MGHRA and CDR2 is YSYEKL in the germline V gene. J gave up 7 bases and V 3 bases, and 8 bases lay outside the gene matches. The CDR3 DNA sequence: TGCGCCAGCAGCCACACCGGGGGGGGAAATAATGAGCAGTTCTTC. The encoded protein is CASSHTGGGNNEQFF.

The chain combines TRBV5-1 with TRBJ2-5; D gene ambiguous. Trimming shortened V by 4 bases and J by 1 base, and 20 bases separated the two germline ends. This CDR3 is built from 17 residues. Per the germline V gene, CDR1 is SGHRS and CDR2 is YFSETQ. The CDR3 coding sequence is TGCGCCAGCAGCCGCACCCTCTACAGTGCCCCCCAAGAGACCCAGTACTTC. Protein sequence: CASSRTLYSAPQETQYF.

The chain is built from TRBV6-5 and TRBJ1-1; D might be TRBD1 (5 bases). CDR3 length: 14 amino acids. From germline, CDR1 is MNHEY and CDR2 SVGAGI. Trimming removed 0 bases at V and 5 bases at J, with 10 bases between. The CDR3 DNA reads as TGTGCCAGCAGTTACTCTGGCAGGGTAACTGAAGCTTTCTTT. This encodes CASSYSGRVTEAFF.

Remarks on this clone: Other nucleotide sequences from this sample produce the same CDR3. The chain couples TRBV10-1 to TRBJ2-7; TRBD1 is a possible D gene (5 bases). V was cut by 6 bases and J by 3 bases, with 6 bases left in between. Germline V gives CDR1 WNHNN, CDR2 SYGVQD (reference sequence). The CDR3 totals 11 residues. CDR3 coding DNA: TGCGCCAGCAGCCAGGGCTACGAGCAGTACTTC. Translated: CASSQGYEQYF.

CDR3 sequence: CASSQGTDYGYTF. CDR3 bases: TGTGCCAGCAGCCAAGGGACGGACTATGGCTACACCTTC. V is TRBV3-1 (or the pseudogene TRBV3-2) and J is TRBJ1-2, with D unclear. This CDR3 spans 13 amino acids. V was pared by 1 base and J by 3 bases, with 6 bases between. Germline CDR1 and CDR2: LGHDT and YNNKEL (reference sequence).

J is TRBJ1-1 and V is TRBV18, with a weak D call TRBD1 (6 bases). The V gene lost 2 bases and the J gene lost 4 bases, with 17 bases spanning the gap. There are 16 residues in the CDR3. Germline V gives CDR1 KGHSH, CDR2 LQKENI. CDR3 in DNA: TGTGCCAGCTCACCAGGACAGCGCCGGTGGGGCACTGAAGCTTTCTTT. Translating it yields CASSPGQRRWGTEAFF.

The chain joins TRBV7-8 to TRBJ1-1, with a weak D call TRBD1 (6 bases). The CDR3 has 13 amino acids. V lost 3 bases, J lost 5 bases, and 10 bases lay in between. Germline assignment: CDR1 SGHVS and CDR2 FQNEAQ. The CDR3 is CASSFTGRTEAFF. The DNA of the CDR3 is TGTGCCAGCAGCTTTACAGGGAGGACTGAAGCTTTCTTT.

V usage is TRBV7-9 and J usage is TRBJ2-1; 10 positions agree with TRBD1. CDR3 length: 16 amino acids. CDR1 and CDR2 (germline): SEHNR, FQNEAQ (reference sequence). The J segment lost 7 bases and the V segment lost 2 bases, leaving 8 bases of the junction unmatched. CDR3 nucleotides: TGTGCCAGCAGCTTATCCCGACAGGGGGCCCGTAATGAGCAGTTCTTC. Protein sequence: CASSLSRQGARNEQFF.

V usage is TRBV2 and J usage is TRBJ1-6; D ambiguous. The germline CDR1 and CDR2 sequences are SNHLY and FYNNEI. CDR3 length: 15 amino acids. Trimming took 6 bases from V and 8 from J, leaving 17 bases between them. The DNA for the CDR3 is TGTGCCAGCAGCCCCACAGTGTCGAGGTATTCACCCCTCCACTTT. It encodes CASSPTVSRYSPLHF.

This rearrangement joins TRBV19 to TRBJ2-1; 7 bases are a match to TRBD2. CDR3 length equals 15 residues. Trimming at V came to 1 base and at J to 5 bases, leaving 5 bases not matched to a gene. Germline CDR1 LNHDA, CDR2 SQIVND (reference sequence). CDR3 sequence reads: CASSIVQAGNNEQFF. The CDR3 DNA reads TGTGCCAGTAGTATAGTTCAAGCGGGGAACAATGAGCAGTTCTTC. Together with reference TRBV19 and TRBJ2-1, the CDR3 gives the full variable domain: DGGITQSPKYLFRKEGQNVTLSCEQNLNHDAMYWYRQDPGQGLRLIYYSQIVNDFQKGDIAEGYSVSREKKESFPLTVTSAQKNPTAFYLCASSIVQAGNNEQFFGPGTRLTVL.

The rearrangement uses TRBV2 and TRBJ1-2, with 7 bases fitting TRBD1. The CDR3 is 13 amino acids. The J segment lost 3 bases and the V segment lost 6 bases, leaving 4 bases of the junction unmatched. Germline V gene lookup returns CDR1 SNHLY and CDR2 FYNNEI. Written as DNA, the CDR3 is TGTGCCAGCAGGGGCAGGGGGGACTATGGCTACACCTTC. It specifies CASRGRGDYGYTF.